The 9 T cell receptor beta chains given below trace back to one sample, sequenced in a study of blood T cells in healthy people across ages. A second roughly 6 to 12 cycle PCR used barcoded and J-beta primers. MiXCR, applied by TCRdb to the 5' RACE reads, yields one record per CDR3 protein. The sample yields approximately 600,000 distinct CDR3 sequences, roughly 58% seen once. Sequencing was performed on blood. The receptors come from a man aged 60-69 years in good health.

The chain carries TRBV6-1 and TRBJ2-1; 8 bases are shared with TRBD1. Germline CDR1 is MNHNS and CDR2 is SASEGT. The length of the CDR3 is 16 residues. J was trimmed by 4 bases and V by 2 bases; bases with no gene match: 7. CDR3 amino acids: CASSESRDRRYNEQFF. The DNA of the CDR3 is TGTGCCAGCAGTGAATCCCGGGACAGGCGGTACAATGAGCAGTTCTTC.

The rearrangement uses TRBV11-2 and TRBJ2-3, with no clear D. The germline gives CDR1 SGHAT, CDR2 FQNNGV. This CDR3 has 17 residues. V dropped 2 bases and J dropped 1 base, with 16 bases sitting between them. CDR3 bases: TGTGCCAGCAGCTTAAGGACGGGCCAGGTCGGCACAGATACGCAGTATTTT. Residues: CASSLRTGQVGTDTQYF. The entire variable domain, with the rest obtained from reference TRBV11-2 and TRBJ2-3, is as follows: EAGVAQSPRYKIIEKRQSVAFWCNPISGHATLYWYQQILGQGPKLLIQFQNNGVVDDSQLPKDRFSAERLKGVDSTLKIQPAKLEDSAVYLCASSLRTGQVGTDTQYFGPGTRLTVL.

The CDR3 region is CASSFVRGEQYF. The CDR3 coding sequence is TGTGCCAGCAGTTTTGTGAGGGGCGAGCAGTACTTC. V and J are TRBV12-3 or TRBV12-4 and TRBJ2-4; the D gene could be TRBD1 or TRBD2 (5 bases each). The J call is uncertain, as TRBJ2-7 better fits the DNA end. This CDR3 contains 12 residues.

In its sample, this clonotype was seen a few times. The chain joins TRBV7-7 to TRBJ2-1; unclear D gene. The CDR3 totals 15 residues. Trimming took off 2 bases at V and 3 bases at J, with 11 bases between the two ends. The germline gives CDR1 SSHAT, CDR2 FNYEAQ (reference sequence). The CDR3 spells CASSLNPTDYNEQFF. The CDR3 DNA follows: TGTGCCAGCAGCTTAAACCCTACAGACTACAATGAGCAGTTCTTC. Full variable domain (missing parts from reference TRBV7-7 and TRBJ2-1): GAGVSQSPRYKVTKRGQDVTLRCDPISSHATLYWYQQALGQGPEFLTYFNYEAQPDKSGLPSDRFSAERPEGSISTLTIQRTEQRDSAMYRCASSLNPTDYNEQFFGPGTRLTVL.

The chain has TRBV29-1 and TRBJ2-3; 7 positions agree with TRBD2. The V gene's germline CDR1 is SQVTM and CDR2 ANQGSEA. V lost 4 bases and J lost 0; bases outside the gene matches: 4. CDR3 size: 14 residues. The CDR3 sequence: CSVGVRGSTDTQYF. DNA for the CDR3: TGCAGCGTTGGGGTGCGGGGGAGCACAGATACGCAGTATTTT.

CDR3 DNA: TGTGCCAGCAGCTTAGCGGGCAGTCGCACAGATACGCAGTATTTT. It codes for CASSLAGSRTDTQYF. This chain connects TRBV7-2 to TRBJ2-3; D call uncertain. The V gene lost 0 bases and the J gene lost 1 base, with 8 bases spanning the gap. The germline V gene has CDR1 SGHTA and CDR2 FQGNSA. This CDR3 is built from 15 residues. Full variable domain (outside the CDR3, taken from reference TRBV7-2 and TRBJ2-3): GAGVSQSPSNKVTEKGKDVELRCDPISGHTALYWYRQSLGQGLEFLIYFQGNSAPDKSGLPSDRFSAERTGGSVSTLTIQRTQQEDSAVYLCASSLAGSRTDTQYFGPGTRLTVL.

The chain recombines TRBV11-2 with TRBJ2-5; D unresolved. Trimming took 3 bases from V and 5 from J, leaving 13 bases between them. This CDR3 spans 14 amino acids. Germline CDR1 and CDR2: SGHAT and FQNNGV. The chain's CDR3 is CASSFKGRWETQYF. The DNA of the CDR3 is TGTGCCAGCAGCTTCAAGGGTCGTTGGGAGACCCAGTACTTC.

The sample holds one count of this clonotype. This may be a read error: a much more frequent sequence differs by one nucleotide. The conserved phenylalanine or tryptophan is not found at the CDR3 terminus, so this likely reflects a read error. This chain links TRBV7-9 with TRBJ1-2, with D tentatively TRBD1 (6 bases). The CDR3 spans 14 residues. CDR1 is SEHNR, CDR2 FQNEAQ, per germline (reference sequence). The V and J ends lost 10 bases and 0 bases respectively, with 15 bases between them. Here the CDR3 reads CATRRGDSNYGYTL. The CDR3 nucleotides read TGTGCCACACGTAGGGGGGACTCTAACTATGGCTACACCCTC.

The chain is built from TRBV29-1 and TRBJ2-1, with D possibly matching TRBD1 (6 bases). CDR1 is SQVTM and CDR2 is ANQGSEA in the germline V gene. V lost 4 bases, J lost 6 bases, and 16 bases lay in between. The CDR3 is made up of 14 amino acids. The chain's CDR3 is CSVGRAGAPNEQFF. Here the CDR3 DNA reads TGCAGCGTTGGTCGGGCAGGGGCGCCCAATGAGCAGTTCTTC.